A selection of T cell receptor beta chains follows, all from one sample in a study of cytomegalovirus exposure and HLA in healthy donors. Assay used: immunoSEQ multiplex PCR; TCRdb lists only in-frame clones, some missing. This table holds under 200,000 clones, roughly 80% found once. The sequenced sample was PBMCs. The receptors were sampled from a woman between 40 and 50 years old in good health and CMV-seropositive. Both conserved end residues are part of each CDR3. The D gene is left open where the match is weak. Only some rows state a clone size, as once, few, many or a class for expanded clones.

v_call: TRBV19
clone_size: -
j_call: TRBJ2-2
d_call: -
cdr3_aa: CASSIVSGELFF
cdr3_nt: TGTGCCAGTAGTATAGTGAGTGGGGAGCTGTTTTTT

v_call: TRBV6-1
clone_size: -
j_call: TRBJ2-3
d_call: -
cdr3_aa: CASPQWAGSTDTQYF
cdr3_nt: TGTGCCAGCCCTCAGTGGGCTGGGAGCACAGATACGCAGTATTTT

v_call: TRBV28
clone_size: -
j_call: TRBJ2-7
d_call: TRBD2
cdr3_aa: CASGTRGSQSYEQYF
cdr3_nt: TGTGCCAGCGGTACCCGCGGGAGCCAGTCCTACGAGCAGTACTTC

v_call: TRBV28
clone_size: -
j_call: TRBJ2-7
d_call: TRBD1
cdr3_aa: CASSQQGLTHEQYF
cdr3_nt: TGTGCCAGCAGCCAACAGGGGTTAACGCACGAGCAGTACTTC

v_call: TRBV4-2
clone_size: -
j_call: TRBJ2-7
d_call: TRBD2
cdr3_aa: CASSQTSGGSYEQYF
cdr3_nt: TGTGCCAGCAGCCAAACTAGCGGAGGGTCCTACGAGCAGTACTTC

v_call: TRBV9
clone_size: once
j_call: TRBJ2-7
d_call: -
cdr3_aa: CASNPSGSGYEQYF
cdr3_nt: TGTGCCAGCAACCCCTCCGGTAGCGGCTACGAGCAGTACTTC

v_call: TRBV7-2
clone_size: -
j_call: TRBJ1-2
d_call: -
cdr3_aa: CASSLADSTLYGYTF
cdr3_nt: TGTGCCAGCAGCTTGGCCGACAGTACCCTCTATGGCTACACCTTC

v_call: TRBV21-1
clone_size: -
j_call: TRBJ2-7
d_call: -
cdr3_aa: CASSDSFYEQYF
cdr3_nt: TGTGCCAGCAGCGATAGTTTCTACGAGCAGTACTTC

v_call: TRBV10-1
clone_size: -
j_call: TRBJ2-7
d_call: TRBD2
cdr3_aa: CASSEGGTSAFGDEQYF
cdr3_nt: TGCGCCAGCAGTGAGGGAGGGACTAGCGCCTTTGGCGACGAGCAGTACTTC

v_call: TRBV28
clone_size: -
j_call: TRBJ2-1
d_call: TRBD1
cdr3_aa: CASRKTGPYRNEQFF
cdr3_nt: TGTGCCAGCAGGAAGACAGGGCCTTACCGCAATGAGCAGTTCTTC